The rows below give T cell receptor beta chains drawn from one sample of a study of T cells in Graves' hyperthyroidism and ophthalmopathy. TCRdb independently ran MiXCR on the multiplex PCR reads; one entry per CDR3 protein. The sample consists of roughly 750,000 distinct CDR3 sequences, about a sixth of them appearing once. The sequencing sample was made of blood. These receptors all stem from a man aged 18 to 35 with Graves' hyperthyroidism. The CDR3 runs from the conserved cysteine through the conserved F or W. A D gene is named only where the DNA matches it firmly. Not every row has a clone size; where given, it reads once, few, many or a size class.

j_call	v_call	clone_size	d_call	cdr3_nt	cdr3_aa
TRBJ2-2	TRBV28	NA	TRBD2	TGTGCCAGCAGTCTACTCACTAGCGGCCGGCTCGGGGAGCTGTTTTTT	CASSLLTSGRLGELFF
TRBJ2-7	TRBV20-1	NA	TRBD2	TGCAGTGCTAGAGATCAAGGACTAGCTTCCTACGAGCAGTACTTC	CSARDQGLASYEQYF
TRBJ2-7	TRBV5-1	NA	TRBD2	TGCGCCAGCAGCGGGTGGACTAGCGGGAGCTACGAGCAGTACTTC	CASSGWTSGSYEQYF
TRBJ2-5	TRBV12-3/TRBV12-4	NA	NA	TGTGCCAGCAGTTTTGTACAGTGGGAGACCCAGTACTTC	CASSFVQWETQYF
TRBJ2-1	TRBV19	NA	NA	TGTGCCAGTAGCCCAACTTTACCCTCCTACAATGAGCAGTTCTTC	CASSPTLPSYNEQFF
TRBJ2-7	TRBV29-1	NA	TRBD1	TGCAGCGTAAGGACAGGGGCCTTCCACGAGCAGTACTTC	CSVRTGAFHEQYF
TRBJ2-1	TRBV20-1	NA	NA	TGCAGTGCTAGATGGGGGAGAACCCAGCAGTTCTTC	CSARWGRTQQFF
TRBJ2-7	TRBV29-1	few	NA	TGCAGCGTTGTAGTGGGTTACGAGCAGTACTTC	CSVVVGYEQYF
TRBJ2-5	TRBV12-3/TRBV12-4	NA	TRBD2	TGTGCCAGCAGTCTGGAGACTAGCGGGAGGTACGGTGGAGAGACCCAGTACTTC	CASSLETSGRYGGETQYF
TRBJ1-2	TRBV2	many	NA	TGTGCCAGCAGTGGAAGGGATTCTCTCTATGGCTACACCTTC	CASSGRDSLYGYTF
TRBJ2-1	TRBV19	few	TRBD2	TGTGCCAGTAGTATTTGGGCGGGAGGCTGGAATGAGCAGTTCTTC	CASSIWAGGWNEQFF
TRBJ1-1	TRBV19	NA	NA	TGTGCCAGTAGTTACCCAGGAAGGGAGAACACTGAAGCTTTCTTT	CASSYPGRENTEAFF
TRBJ2-2	TRBV18	NA	NA	TGTGCCAGCTCACCGATCGGGGGGCAAAGCACCGGGGAGCTGTTTTTT	CASSPIGGQSTGELFF
TRBJ2-2	TRBV28	many	NA	TGTGCCAGCAGTTTACTAATGGGGGAGCTGTTTTTT	CASSLLMGELFF
TRBJ2-3	TRBV24-1	many	NA	TGTGCCACCAGTGATTTGCGGGGGCGCACAGATACGCAGTATTTT	CATSDLRGRTDTQYF
TRBJ2-5	TRBV10-3	NA	TRBD1	TGTGCCATCAGTGGGGCCGGGACAGAAGAGACCCAATACTTC	CAISGAGTEETQYF
TRBJ2-7	TRBV30	few	NA	TGTGCCTGGAGTGGACAGTCCGGGACCCACGAGCAGTACTTC	CAWSGQSGTHEQYF
TRBJ2-7	TRBV29-1	few	TRBD1	TGCAGCGTCGTGATGGGCGGGACAGGGGCTGACGAGCAGTACTTC	CSVVMGGTGADEQYF
TRBJ1-2	TRBV3-1	few	NA	TGTGCCAGCAGCCAAGCGACGCAGACGGGCTACACCTTC	CASSQATQTGYTF